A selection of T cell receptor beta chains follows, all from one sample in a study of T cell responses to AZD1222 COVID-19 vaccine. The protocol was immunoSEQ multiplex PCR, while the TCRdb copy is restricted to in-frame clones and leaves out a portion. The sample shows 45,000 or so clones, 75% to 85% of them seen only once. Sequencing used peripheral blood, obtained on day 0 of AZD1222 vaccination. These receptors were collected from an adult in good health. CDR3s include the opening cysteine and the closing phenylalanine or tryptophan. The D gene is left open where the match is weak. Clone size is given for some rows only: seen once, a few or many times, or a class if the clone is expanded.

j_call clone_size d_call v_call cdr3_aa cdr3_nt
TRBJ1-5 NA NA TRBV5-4 CASSLDGSNQPQHF TGTGCCAGCAGCTTGGACGGTAGCAATCAGCCCCAGCATTTT
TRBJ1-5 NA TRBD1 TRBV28 CASSVTGGAQPQHF TGTGCCAGCAGTGTAACAGGGGGGGCTCAGCCCCAGCATTTT
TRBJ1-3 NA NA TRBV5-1 CASSPPGPHSGNTIYF TGCGCCAGCAGCCCCCCGGGACCGCACTCTGGAAACACCATATATTTT
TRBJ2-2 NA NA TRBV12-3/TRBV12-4 CASSLFGAGELFF TGTGCCAGCAGTTTATTTGGGGCCGGGGAGCTGTTTTTT
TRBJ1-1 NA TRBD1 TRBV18 CASSPAPGTGTRGAFF TGTGCCAGCTCACCAGCCCCCGGGACAGGAACCCGAGGTGCTTTCTTT
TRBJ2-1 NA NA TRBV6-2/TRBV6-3 CASTPRTRRQLAYNEQFF TGTGCCAGCACCCCCCGGACACGGCGACAACTGGCCTACAATGAGCAGTTCTTC
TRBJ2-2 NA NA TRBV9 CASSEGLSGELFF TGTGCCAGCAGCGAGGGACTCAGCGGGGAGCTGTTTTTT
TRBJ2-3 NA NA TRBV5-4 CASSSPAGEGDTQYF TGTGCCAGCAGCTCCCCCGCAGGAGAAGGAGATACGCAGTATTTT
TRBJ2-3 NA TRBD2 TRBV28 CASGIISGRARADTQYF TGTGCCAGCGGAATAATAAGCGGGAGGGCCAGGGCAGATACGCAGTATTTT
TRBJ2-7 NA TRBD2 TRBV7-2 CASSLTSGWYEQYF TGTGCCAGCAGCTTGACTAGCGGGTGGTACGAGCAGTACTTC
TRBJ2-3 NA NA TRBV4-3 CASSQTARSTDTQYF TGCGCCAGCAGCCAAACAGCACGAAGCACAGATACGCAGTATTTT
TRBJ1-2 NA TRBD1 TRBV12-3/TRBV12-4 CASSQDRVGYTF TGTGCCAGCAGTCAGGACAGGGTTGGCTACACCTTC
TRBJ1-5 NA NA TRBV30 CAWSDSNQPQHF TGTGCCTGGAGTGACAGCAATCAGCCCCAGCATTTT
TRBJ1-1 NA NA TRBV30 CAWSRKGGGDTEAFF TGTGCCTGGAGTAGGAAGGGCGGAGGGGACACTGAAGCTTTCTTT
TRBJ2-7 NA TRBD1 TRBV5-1 CASSLGDSSYEQYF TGCGCCAGCAGCTTGGGGGACAGCTCCTACGAGCAGTACTTC
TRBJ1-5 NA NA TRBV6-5 CASSLDRYNQPQHF TGTGCCAGCAGCCTTGACAGGTATAATCAGCCCCAGCATTTT
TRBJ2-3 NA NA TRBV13 CASSPRRSERGTDTQYF TGTGCCAGCAGCCCCCGGAGGAGTGAAAGGGGCACAGATACGCAGTATTTT
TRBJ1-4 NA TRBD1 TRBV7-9 CASSQGQGNEKLFF TGTGCCAGCAGCCAGGGACAGGGGAATGAAAAACTGTTTTTT
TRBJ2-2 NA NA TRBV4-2 CASSQEQGTGELFF TGTGCCAGCAGCCAAGAGCAGGGCACCGGGGAGCTGTTTTTT
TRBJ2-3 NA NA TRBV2 CASSWGRPLGDTQYF TGTGCCAGCAGCTGGGGGCGACCCCTGGGAGATACGCAGTATTTT
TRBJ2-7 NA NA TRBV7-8 CASSLDGRGAYEQYF TGTGCCAGCAGCTTAGACGGCAGGGGGGCGTACGAGCAGTACTTC
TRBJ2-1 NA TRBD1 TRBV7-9 CASRDSGQENNEQFF TGTGCCAGCAGAGATTCGGGACAGGAAAACAATGAGCAGTTCTTC
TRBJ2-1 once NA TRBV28 CASSLMLGHSYNEQFF TGTGCCAGCTCCCTAATGCTGGGCCACTCCTACAATGAGCAGTTCTTC
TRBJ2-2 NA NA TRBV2 CASSVVGEEAGELFF TGTGCCAGCAGTGTGGTGGGGGAAGAGGCCGGGGAGCTGTTTTTT
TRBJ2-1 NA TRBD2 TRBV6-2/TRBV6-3 CASSHLAGVRNEQFF TGTGCCAGCAGTCATCTAGCGGGAGTCCGGAATGAGCAGTTCTTC
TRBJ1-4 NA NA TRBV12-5 CASGLGPVISPTNEKLFF TGTGCTAGTGGTTTGGGCCCCGTGATTTCGCCAACTAATGAAAAACTGTTTTTT
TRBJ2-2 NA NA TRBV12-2 CASRSLGSEGTRRVGGELFF TGTGCAAGTCGCTCCCTAGGGTCTGAGGGGACGCGCCGAGTGGGCGGGGAGCTGTTTTTT